This TCR beta chain was recovered during a study of cytomegalovirus exposure and HLA in healthy donors. At the level of the study: Among over 300 genotyped donors, approximately 80% fell in the Caucasian-associated ancestry cluster.

Losses at the gene ends were 4 bases for V and 8 bases for J; bases not matched to a gene: 6. The CDR3 contains 13 residues. The V gene's germline CDR1 is SGHRS and CDR2 YFSETQ. This clone was seen only a few times. The PCR contained 60 Vbeta and 13 Jbeta primers. Some clones are missing from TCRdb's copy, which holds only in-frame ones; the method was immunoSEQ multiplex PCR. This repertoire shows around 160,000 clones, over 65% found once; its top ten account for around 2.8%. The sequence derives from a woman aged 40 to 50 in good health and CMV-seropositive. This sequence joins TRBV5-1 and TRBJ2-1; 7 nucleotides agree with TRBD2. Sequences were obtained from PBMCs. The CDR3 region has the DNA TGCGCCAGCAGCCCGGCGGGGGTCCATGAGCAGTTCTTC. This gives the protein CASSPAGVHEQFF.